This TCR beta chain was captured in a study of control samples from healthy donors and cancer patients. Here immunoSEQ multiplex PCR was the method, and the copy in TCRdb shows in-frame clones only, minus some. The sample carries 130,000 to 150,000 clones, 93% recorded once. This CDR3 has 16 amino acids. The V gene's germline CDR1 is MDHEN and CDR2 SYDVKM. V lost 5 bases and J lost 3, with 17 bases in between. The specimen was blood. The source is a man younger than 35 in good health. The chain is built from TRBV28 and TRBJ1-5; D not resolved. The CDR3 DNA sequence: TGTGCCAGCAGTACCCGTCGGAGCGGGAACAATCAGCCCCAGCATTTT. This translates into CASSTRRSGNNQPQHF.